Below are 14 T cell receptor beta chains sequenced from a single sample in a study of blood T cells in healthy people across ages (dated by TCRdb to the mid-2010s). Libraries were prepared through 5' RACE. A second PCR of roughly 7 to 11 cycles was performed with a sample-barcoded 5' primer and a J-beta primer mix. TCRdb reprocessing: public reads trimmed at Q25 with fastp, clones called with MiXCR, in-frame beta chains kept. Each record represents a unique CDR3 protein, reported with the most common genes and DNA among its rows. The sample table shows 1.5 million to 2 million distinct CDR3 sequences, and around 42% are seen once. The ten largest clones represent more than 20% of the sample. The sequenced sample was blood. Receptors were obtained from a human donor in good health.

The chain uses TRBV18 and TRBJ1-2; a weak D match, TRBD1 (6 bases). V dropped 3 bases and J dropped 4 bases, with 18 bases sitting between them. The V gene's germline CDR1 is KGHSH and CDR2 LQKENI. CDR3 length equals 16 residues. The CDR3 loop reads CASSPVQGAKGYGYTF. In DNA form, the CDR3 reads TGTGCCAGCTCACCTGTACAGGGAGCAAAGGGCTATGGCTACACCTTC.

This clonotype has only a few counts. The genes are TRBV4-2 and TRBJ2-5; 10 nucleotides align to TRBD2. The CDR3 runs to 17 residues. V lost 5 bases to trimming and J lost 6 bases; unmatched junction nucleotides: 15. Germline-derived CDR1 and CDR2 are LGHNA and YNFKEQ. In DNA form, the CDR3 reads TGTGCCAGCAGCGACTCGGGGAGCGGGGGGGCCGTAAAGACCCAGTACTTC. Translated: CASSDSGSGGAVKTQYF.

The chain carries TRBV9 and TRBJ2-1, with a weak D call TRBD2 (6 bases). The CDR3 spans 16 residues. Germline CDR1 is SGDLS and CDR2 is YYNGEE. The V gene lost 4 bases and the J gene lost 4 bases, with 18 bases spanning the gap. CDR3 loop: CASSPGVGIEYNEQFF. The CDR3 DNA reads TGTGCCAGCAGCCCGGGGGTGGGGATAGAATACAATGAGCAGTTCTTC. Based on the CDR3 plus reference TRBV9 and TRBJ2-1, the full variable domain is DSGVTQTPKHLITATGQRVTLRCSPRSGDLSVYWYQQSLDQGLQFLIQYYNGEERAKGNILERFSAQQFPDLHSELNLSSLELGDSALYFCASSPGVGIEYNEQFFGPGTRLTVL.

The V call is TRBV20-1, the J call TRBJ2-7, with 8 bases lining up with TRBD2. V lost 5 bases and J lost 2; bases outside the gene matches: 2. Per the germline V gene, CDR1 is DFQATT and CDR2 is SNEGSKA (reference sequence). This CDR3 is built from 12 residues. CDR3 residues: CSARTSPYEQYF. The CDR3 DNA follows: TGCAGTGCTCGGACTAGCCCCTACGAGCAGTACTTC.

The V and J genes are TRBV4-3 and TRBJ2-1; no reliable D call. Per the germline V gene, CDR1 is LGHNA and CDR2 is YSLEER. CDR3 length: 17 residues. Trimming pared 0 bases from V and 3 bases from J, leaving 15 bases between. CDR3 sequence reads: CASSQEAPPGLYNEQFF. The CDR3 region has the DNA TGCGCCAGCAGCCAAGAAGCCCCCCCTGGCCTCTACAATGAGCAGTTCTTC.

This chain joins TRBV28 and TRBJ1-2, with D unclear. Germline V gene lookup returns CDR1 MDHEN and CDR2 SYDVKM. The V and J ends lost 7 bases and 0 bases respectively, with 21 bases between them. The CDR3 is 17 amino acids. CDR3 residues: CASNPARVLLANYGYTF. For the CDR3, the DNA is TGTGCCAGCAATCCTGCCCGGGTCCTACTAGCTAACTATGGCTACACCTTC.

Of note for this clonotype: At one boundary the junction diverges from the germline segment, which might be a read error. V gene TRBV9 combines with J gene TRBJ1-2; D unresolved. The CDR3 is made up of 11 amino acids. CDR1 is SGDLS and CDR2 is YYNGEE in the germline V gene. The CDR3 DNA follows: TGTGCCAGCAGTGTAGCGGGCGGCTACACCTTC. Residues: CASSVAGGYTF.

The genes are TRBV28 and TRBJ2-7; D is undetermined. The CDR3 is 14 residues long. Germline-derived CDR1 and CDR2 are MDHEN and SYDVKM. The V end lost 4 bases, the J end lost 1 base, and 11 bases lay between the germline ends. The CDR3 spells CASSCVGFSYEQYF. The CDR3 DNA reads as TGTGCCAGCAGTTGTGTGGGGTTTTCCTACGAGCAGTACTTC.

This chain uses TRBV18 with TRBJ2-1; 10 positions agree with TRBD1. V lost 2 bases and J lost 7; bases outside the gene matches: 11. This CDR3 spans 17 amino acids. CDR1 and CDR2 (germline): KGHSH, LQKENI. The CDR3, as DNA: TGTGCCAGCTCACCATCGGTAGGGACAGGGGTTGGAAATGAGCAGTTCTTC. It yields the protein CASSPSVGTGVGNEQFF.

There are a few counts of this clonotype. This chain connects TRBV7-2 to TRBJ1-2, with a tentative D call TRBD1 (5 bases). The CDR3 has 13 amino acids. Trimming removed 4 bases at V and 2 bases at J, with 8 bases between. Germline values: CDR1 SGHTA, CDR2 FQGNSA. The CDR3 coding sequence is TGTGCCAGCAGCTCACAGGAAAACTATGGCTACACCTTC. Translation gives CASSSQENYGYTF.

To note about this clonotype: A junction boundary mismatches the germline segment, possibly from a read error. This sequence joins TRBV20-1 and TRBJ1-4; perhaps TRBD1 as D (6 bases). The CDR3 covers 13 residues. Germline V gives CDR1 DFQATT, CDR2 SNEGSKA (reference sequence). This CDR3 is CSAHRGPNERLFF. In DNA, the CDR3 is TGCAGTGCCCATCGGGGGCCTAATGAAAGACTGTTTTTT.

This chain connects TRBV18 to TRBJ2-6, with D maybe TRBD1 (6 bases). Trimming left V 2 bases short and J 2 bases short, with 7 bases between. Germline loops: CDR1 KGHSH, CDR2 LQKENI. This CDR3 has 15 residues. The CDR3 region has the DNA TGTGCCAGCTCACCAGACAGGACTGGGGCCAACGTCCTGACTTTC. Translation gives CASSPDRTGANVLTF.

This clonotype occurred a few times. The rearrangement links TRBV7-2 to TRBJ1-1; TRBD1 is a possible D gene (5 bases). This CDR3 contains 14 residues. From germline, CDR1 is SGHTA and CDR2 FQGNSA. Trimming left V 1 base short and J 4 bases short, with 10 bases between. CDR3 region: CASSLVRGITEAFF. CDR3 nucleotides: TGTGCCAGCAGCTTAGTCCGGGGGATCACTGAAGCTTTCTTT.

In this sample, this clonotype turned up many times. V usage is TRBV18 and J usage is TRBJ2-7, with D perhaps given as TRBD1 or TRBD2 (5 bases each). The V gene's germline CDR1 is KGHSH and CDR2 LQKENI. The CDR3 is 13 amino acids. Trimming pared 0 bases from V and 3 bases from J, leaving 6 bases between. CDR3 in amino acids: CASSPPGDYEQYF. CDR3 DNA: TGTGCCAGCTCACCACCGGGGGACTACGAGCAGTACTTC.